The rows below give T cell receptor beta chains drawn from one sample of a study of STAT5B mutations in CD4+ large granular lymphocyte leukemia. Sequenced by immunoSEQ multiplex PCR; TCRdb stores in-frame clones only, minus some. The sample has 30,000 or so clones, 65% to 80% seen once; the top ten hold around 2.1%. The specimen was CD4+ T cells from blood buffy coats. These receptors came from a human donor in good health. The CDR3 runs from the conserved cysteine through the conserved F or W. The D gene is left open where the match is weak.

J gene: -
D gene: -
V gene: TRBV15
CDR3 protein: CAREYARGDEQYF

J gene: TRBJ1-2
D gene: TRBD1
V gene: TRBV14
CDR3 protein: CASSQGTGVYGYTF

J gene: TRBJ2-5
D gene: -
V gene: TRBV7-3
CDR3 protein: CASSSTSTGKETQYF

J gene: TRBJ1-1
D gene: -
V gene: TRBV28
CDR3 protein: CASSLWADREAFF

J gene: TRBJ2-1
D gene: -
V gene: TRBV11-2
CDR3 protein: CASSLRTYRPSLDNEQFF

J gene: TRBJ1-3
D gene: -
V gene: TRBV6-5
CDR3 protein: CASSNRRSSGNTIYF

J gene: TRBJ1-1
D gene: TRBD1
V gene: TRBV7-2
CDR3 protein: CASSSRQGLSTEAFF

J gene: TRBJ1-1
D gene: -
V gene: TRBV18
CDR3 protein: CASSLDRNTEAFF

J gene: TRBJ2-1
D gene: TRBD2
V gene: TRBV7-2
CDR3 protein: CASSVTSGGRGEQFF

J gene: TRBJ2-3
D gene: TRBD2
V gene: TRBV28
CDR3 protein: CASGGLPEDTQYF

J gene: TRBJ2-7
D gene: TRBD1
V gene: TRBV7-2
CDR3 protein: CASSPRDSSYEQYF

J gene: TRBJ2-5
D gene: TRBD2
V gene: TRBV7-7
CDR3 protein: CASSSGLAGGQETQYF

J gene: TRBJ1-1
D gene: -
V gene: TRBV7-2
CDR3 protein: CASSLKVNTEAFF

J gene: TRBJ2-3
D gene: -
V gene: TRBV5-6
CDR3 protein: CASSLRGGHRTDTQYF

J gene: TRBJ2-1
D gene: -
V gene: TRBV2
CDR3 protein: CASLPGAGEQFF

J gene: TRBJ1-2
D gene: TRBD1
V gene: TRBV11-2
CDR3 protein: CASSFTGVYGYTF

J gene: TRBJ1-2
D gene: -
V gene: TRBV25-1
CDR3 protein: CASRSLYGYTF

J gene: TRBJ2-7
D gene: -
V gene: TRBV7-9
CDR3 protein: CASRDRFTYEQYF